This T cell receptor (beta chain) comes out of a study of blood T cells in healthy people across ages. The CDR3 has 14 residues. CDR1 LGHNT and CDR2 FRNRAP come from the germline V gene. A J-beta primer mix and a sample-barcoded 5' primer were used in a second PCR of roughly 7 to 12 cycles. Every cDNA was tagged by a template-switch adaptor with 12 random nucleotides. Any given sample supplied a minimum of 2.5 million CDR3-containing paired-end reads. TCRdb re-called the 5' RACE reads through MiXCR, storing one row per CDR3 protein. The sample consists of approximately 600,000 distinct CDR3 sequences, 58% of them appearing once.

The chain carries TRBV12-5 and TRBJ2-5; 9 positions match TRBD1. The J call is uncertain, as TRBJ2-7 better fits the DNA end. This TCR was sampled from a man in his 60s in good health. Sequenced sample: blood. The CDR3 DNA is TGTGCTAGTGGAAGGACAGGGGAGGGCTACGAGCAGTACTTC. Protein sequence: CASGRTGEGYEQYF.